This T cell receptor (beta chain) emerged from a study of T-cell reconstitution after alpha-beta-depleted transplantation in children. Unique molecular identifiers were incorporated during preparation of the TCRbeta library. TCRdb ran MiXCR on the PCR reads and lists one entry per CDR3 protein. Here the sample spans some 640,000 distinct CDR3 sequences, roughly 15% being singletons. The V segment lost 4 bases and the J segment 13 bases; nucleotides outside the gene matches: 14. Germline CDR1 SGHRS, CDR2 YFSETQ. This CDR3 contains 15 residues. This TCR was sampled from a human donor who donated a stem cell graft to a child with acute myeloid leukemia. This rearrangement joins TRBV5-1 to TRBJ1-6, with 7 bases fitting TRBD1. Sequences were derived from PBMCs from the stem cell graft donor, sampled from the stem cell graft. The CDR3 DNA sequence: TGCGCCAGCAGCGGGACAGCTACTGGGGGTCTGCCCCTCCACTTT. It is translated as CASSGTATGGLPLHF.